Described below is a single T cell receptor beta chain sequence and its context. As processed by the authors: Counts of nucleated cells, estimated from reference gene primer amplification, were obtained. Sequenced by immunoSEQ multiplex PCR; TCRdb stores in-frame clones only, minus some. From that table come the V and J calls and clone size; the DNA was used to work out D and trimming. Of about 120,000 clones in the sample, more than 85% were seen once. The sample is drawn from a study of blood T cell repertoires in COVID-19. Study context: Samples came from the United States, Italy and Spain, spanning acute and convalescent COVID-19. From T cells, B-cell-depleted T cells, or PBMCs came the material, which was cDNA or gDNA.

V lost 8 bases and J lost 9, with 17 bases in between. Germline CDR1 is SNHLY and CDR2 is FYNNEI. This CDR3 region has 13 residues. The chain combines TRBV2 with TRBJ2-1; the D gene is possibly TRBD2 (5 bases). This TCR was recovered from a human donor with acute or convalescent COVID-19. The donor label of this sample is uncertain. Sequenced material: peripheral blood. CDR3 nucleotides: TGTGCCAGCGTACTAGACGCCCCACGTGAGCAGTTCTTC. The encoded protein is CASVLDAPREQFF.